This T cell receptor beta chain derives from a study of neurological immune-mediated disorders (dated by TCRdb to between 2019 and 2020). For the study in its entirety: Among the roughly 34 multiple sclerosis patients, relapsing-remitting MS accounted for 31 and secondary progressive MS accounted for 3. Alongside PBMC samples, the set of approximately 100 TCR-beta libraries contained longitudinal samples, technical triplicates, and paired CD4+ and CD8+ T-cell subsets that had been sorted. Using UMI-based sequencing, the study compared peripheral blood TCR-beta repertoires from patients with HTLV-I-associated myelopathy (HAM/TSP), patients with multiple sclerosis, and healthy controls. The cohort included about 70 subjects: some 14 with HAM/TSP, about 35 with multiple sclerosis, and some 20 healthy controls.

What the study reported, not specific to this receptor: No identical CDR3 amino acid sequences were found to be shared among expanded clones across subjects, suggesting that TCR-beta repertoires were private in all groups. The MS cluster showed no association with clinical or MRI features, and the authors stated that larger cohorts are needed. Phylogenetic analysis grouped repertoires from 18 of 34 MS patients into a cluster of related CDR3 sequences, suggesting a possible repertoire-level signature. TCR clonal expansion was highest in HAM/TSP patients and lowest in MS patients, with MS patients falling below even healthy controls.

cDNA was synthesized by template-switch 5'RACE using a primer with a 10-nucleotide random unique molecular identifier that tagged each TCR transcript. Every sequencing run covered 15-18 subjects and yielded more than 200 million TCR-beta sequences. The RNeasy kit was used to extract total RNA. Using the KAPA Real-time Library Amplification kit, TCR-beta VDJ regions were amplified with primers for the TCR constant region and the 5'RACE anchor. Sample indexes and Illumina adaptors were added in a first PCR, and a second PCR then increased library yield. After Ampure bead purification, the roughly 650 bp TCR product was size-selected on a 2% E-gel SizeSelection system. Before pooling, library quality was assessed on a Bioanalyzer, concentration was determined with Qubit, and library quantification was performed with the Kapa Library Quantification kit. Libraries were sequenced paired-end 2 x 150 bp on an Illumina HiSeq 2500. To increase sequence diversity, 25-30% phiX was spiked into each library pool. The authors' analysis ran thus. The quality-filtered reads were processed with the UMI-based MiGEC pipeline, whose error correction step removed more than 80% of the raw TCR sequences. VDJ genes were aligned to IMGT germline references, and each clonotype was defined by a unique CDR3 amino acid sequence together with V-J genes. Clonal expansion, Shannon diversity and CDR3 relatedness were evaluated with VDJtools (CalcPairwiseDistances, ClusterSamples), while phylogenetic trees were built in CLCbio workbench. Expanded clones were defined as having at least 8 unique UMIs, based on coefficient-of-variation modelling across technical triplicates. Starting from the raw public reads, TCRdb applied fastp trimming at Q25, assembled clones with MiXCR and retained in-frame beta chains. Rows with one shared CDR3 protein collapse into an entry with the most common genes and DNA. TCRdb, not the original authors, processed these V and J calls. The sample table shows roughly 60,000 distinct CDR3 sequences, and roughly 3.2% are seen once. Clones ranked in the top ten supply approximately 3.4% of the sample.

For the unsorted PBMC libraries, 2 million PBMCs were stored in RNAlater at -80 degrees C until RNA extraction and were used to generate the libraries. The multiple sclerosis patients were enrolled in a US clinical protocol that evaluated disease progression with magnetic resonance imaging. PBMCs were separated from peripheral blood using Ficoll-Hypaque density gradient centrifugation and then cryopreserved in liquid nitrogen. This clonotype was found many times. Its antigen target is currently unknown. Per-base qualities were not stored, and no clone one base away is much larger. V is pared back by 4 bases and J by 6 bases, with 6 bases lying between the germline termini. From its cysteine to its phenylalanine, the CDR3 spans 11 amino acids. Only the CDR3 portion is preserved as DNA: 33 bases, with reading frame beginning at the first base. As encoded in the germline V gene (reference sequence), CDR1 is SEHNR while CDR2 is FQNEAQ.

This TCR came from a woman aged 30 to 39 with multiple sclerosis. The V and J genes are TRBV7-9 and TRBJ1-2; a weak D assignment points to TRBD1 (5 bases agree). Sample: PBMCs. The nucleotide sequence is given as TGTGCCAGCAGCTCGGGGGATGGCTACACCTTC. Its protein reads: CASSSGDGYTF. With the portions outside the CDR3 filled from the reference TRBV7-9 and TRBJ1-2 genes, the complete variable region becomes DTGVSQNPRHKITKRGQNVTFRCDPISEHNRLYWYRQTLGQGPEFLTYFQNEAQLEKSRLLSDRFSAERPKGSFSTLEIQRTEQGDSAMYLCASSSGDGYTFGSGTRLTVV.